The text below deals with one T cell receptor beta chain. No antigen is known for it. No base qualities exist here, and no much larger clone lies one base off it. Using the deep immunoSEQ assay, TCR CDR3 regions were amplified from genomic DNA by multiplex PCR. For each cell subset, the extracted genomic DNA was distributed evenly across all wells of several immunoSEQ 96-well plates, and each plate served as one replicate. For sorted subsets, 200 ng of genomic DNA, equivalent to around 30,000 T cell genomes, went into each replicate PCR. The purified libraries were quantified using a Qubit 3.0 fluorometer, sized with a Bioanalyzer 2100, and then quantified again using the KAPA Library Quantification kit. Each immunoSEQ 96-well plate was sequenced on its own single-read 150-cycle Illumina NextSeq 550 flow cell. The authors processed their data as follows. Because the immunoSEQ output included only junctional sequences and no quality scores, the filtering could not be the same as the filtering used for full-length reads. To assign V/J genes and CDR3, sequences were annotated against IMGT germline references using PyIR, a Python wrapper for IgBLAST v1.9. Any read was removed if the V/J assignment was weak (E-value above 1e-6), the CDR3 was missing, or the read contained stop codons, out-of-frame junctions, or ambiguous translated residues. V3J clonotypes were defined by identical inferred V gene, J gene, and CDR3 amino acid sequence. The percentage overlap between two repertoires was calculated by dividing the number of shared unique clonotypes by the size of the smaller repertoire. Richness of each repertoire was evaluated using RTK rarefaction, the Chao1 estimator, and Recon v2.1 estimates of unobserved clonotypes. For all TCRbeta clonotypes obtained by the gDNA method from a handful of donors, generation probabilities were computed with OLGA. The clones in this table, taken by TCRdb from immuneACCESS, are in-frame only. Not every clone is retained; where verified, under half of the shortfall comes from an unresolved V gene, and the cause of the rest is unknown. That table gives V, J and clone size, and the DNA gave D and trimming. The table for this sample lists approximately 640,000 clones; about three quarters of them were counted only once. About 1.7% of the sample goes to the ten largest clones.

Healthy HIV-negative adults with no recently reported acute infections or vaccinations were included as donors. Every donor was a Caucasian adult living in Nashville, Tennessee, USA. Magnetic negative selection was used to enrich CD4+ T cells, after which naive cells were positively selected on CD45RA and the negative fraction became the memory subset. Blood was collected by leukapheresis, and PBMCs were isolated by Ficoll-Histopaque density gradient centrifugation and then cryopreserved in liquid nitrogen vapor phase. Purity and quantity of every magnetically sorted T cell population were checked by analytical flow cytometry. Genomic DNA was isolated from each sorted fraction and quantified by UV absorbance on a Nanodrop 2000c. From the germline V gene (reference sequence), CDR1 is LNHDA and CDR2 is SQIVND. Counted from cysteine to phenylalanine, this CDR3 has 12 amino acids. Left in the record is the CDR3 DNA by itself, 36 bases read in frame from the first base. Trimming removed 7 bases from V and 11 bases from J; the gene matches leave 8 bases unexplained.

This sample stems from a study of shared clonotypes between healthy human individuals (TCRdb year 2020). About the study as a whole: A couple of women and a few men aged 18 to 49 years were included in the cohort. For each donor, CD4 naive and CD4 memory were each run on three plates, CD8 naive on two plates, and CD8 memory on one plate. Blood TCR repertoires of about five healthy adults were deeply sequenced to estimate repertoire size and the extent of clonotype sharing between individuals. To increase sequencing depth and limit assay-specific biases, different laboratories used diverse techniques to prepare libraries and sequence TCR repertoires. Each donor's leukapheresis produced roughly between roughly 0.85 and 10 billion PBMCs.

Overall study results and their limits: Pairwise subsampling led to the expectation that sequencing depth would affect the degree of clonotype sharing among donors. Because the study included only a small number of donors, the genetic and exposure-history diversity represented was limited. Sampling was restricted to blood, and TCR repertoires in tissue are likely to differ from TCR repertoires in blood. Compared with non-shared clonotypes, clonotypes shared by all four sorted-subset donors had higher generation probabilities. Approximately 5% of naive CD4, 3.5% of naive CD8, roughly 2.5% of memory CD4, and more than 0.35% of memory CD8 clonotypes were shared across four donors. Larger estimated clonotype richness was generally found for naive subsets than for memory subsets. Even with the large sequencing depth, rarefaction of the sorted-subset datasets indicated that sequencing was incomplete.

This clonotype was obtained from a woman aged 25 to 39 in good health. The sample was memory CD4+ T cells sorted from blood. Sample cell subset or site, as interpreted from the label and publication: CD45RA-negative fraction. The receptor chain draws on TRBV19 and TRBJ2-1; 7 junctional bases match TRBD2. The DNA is TGTGCCAGTACCCGACGCGGGGGTCAGCAGTTCTTC. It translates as CASTRRGGQQFF.